This passage covers 2 T cell receptor beta chains from one sample sequenced in a study of Tregs in tolerant kidney transplant recipients. Measured with immunoSEQ multiplex PCR; TCRdb has only the in-frame clones, and not every one. This table has about 44,000 clones, roughly 96% appearing once. Antigen specificity for these receptors is unknown. Sequences were obtained from Tregs from blood cultured with allogeneic cells. The receptors stem from a human donor in good health.

The chain recombines TRBV5-1 with TRBJ2-7, with 10 bases identical to TRBD1. This CDR3 is built from 15 residues. Germline-derived CDR1 and CDR2 are SGHRS and YFSETQ. V shed 3 bases, J shed 2 bases, and the junction held 5 bases outside the gene matches. In nucleotides, the CDR3 is TGCGCCAGCAGCTGGGGGACAGGGGCGCCCTACGAGCAGTACTTC. Encoded protein: CASSWGTGAPYEQYF.

This clone was observed a few times. The chain links TRBV19 to TRBJ1-1; the D gene is possibly TRBD1 (5 bases). This CDR3 spans 12 amino acids. Germline V gene sequence: CDR1 LNHDA, CDR2 SQIVND (reference sequence). Deletions cut 6 bases from V and 9 bases from J, with 14 bases between. CDR3 in amino acids: CASSQFGAQAFF. The CDR3 DNA follows: TGTGCCAGTAGCCAGTTTGGGGCCCAAGCTTTCTTT.